Each of the 3 T cell receptor beta chains below was sequenced from the same sample in a study of blood T cell repertoires in COVID-19 (dated by TCRdb to about 2020). The library was produced with the immunoSEQ multiplex PCR assay. The source is immuneACCESS, and TCRdb retained only in-frame sequences with V and J called. Part of the clones is not carried over; for the studies checked, unresolved V genes explain less than half of this, and the remainder is unexplained. The sample has over 250,000 clones on record, 88% of them singletons. About 1% of the sample is taken by the ten largest. The sequencing sample was made of PBMCs or T cells enriched from blood (not recorded which). The receptors originated from a woman aged 25-40 years who had recovered from COVID-19.

The chain has TRBV4-3 and TRBJ2-1; 8 positions match TRBD1. Germline V gives CDR1 LGHNA, CDR2 YSLEER. V lost 0 bases to trimming and J lost 7 bases; unmatched junction nucleotides: 11. This CDR3 has 17 residues. CDR3 DNA sequence: TGCGCCAGCAGCCAAGACCCCCCAGGGGGCGGTCGGAATGAGCAGTTCTTC. Translating gives CASSQDPPGGGRNEQFF.

The chain couples TRBV6-5 to TRBJ1-6; D is undetermined. Germline lookup yields CDR1 MNHEY and CDR2 SVGAGI. CDR3 size: 14 residues. Trimming shortened V by 6 bases and J by 0 bases, and 6 bases separated the two germline ends. In nucleotides, the CDR3 is TGTGCCAGCAGACAAAGCTCCTATAATTCACCCCTCCACTTT. It yields the protein CASRQSSYNSPLHF.

The V call is TRBV15, the J call TRBJ1-2, with TRBD1 as a possible D gene (5 bases). The germline V gene encodes CDR1 LNHNV and CDR2 YYDKDF (reference sequence). The CDR3 length is 15 residues. V lost 5 bases, J lost 1 base, and 14 bases lay in between. The CDR3 nucleotides read TGTGCCACCAGCCCTCGTCTCGACAGTAACTATGGCTACACCTTC. This sequence encodes CATSPRLDSNYGYTF.